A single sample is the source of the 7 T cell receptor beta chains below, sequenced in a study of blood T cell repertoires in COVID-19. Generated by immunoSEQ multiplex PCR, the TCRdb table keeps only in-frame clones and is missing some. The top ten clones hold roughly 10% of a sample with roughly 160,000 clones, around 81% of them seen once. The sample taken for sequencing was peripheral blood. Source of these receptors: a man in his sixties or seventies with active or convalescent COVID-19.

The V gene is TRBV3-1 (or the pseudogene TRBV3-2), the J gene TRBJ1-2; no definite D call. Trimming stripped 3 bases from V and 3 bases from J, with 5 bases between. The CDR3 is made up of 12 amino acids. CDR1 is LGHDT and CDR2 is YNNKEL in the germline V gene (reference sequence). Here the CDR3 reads CASSHGDYGYTF. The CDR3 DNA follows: TGTGCCAGCAGCCACGGGGACTATGGCTACACCTTC.

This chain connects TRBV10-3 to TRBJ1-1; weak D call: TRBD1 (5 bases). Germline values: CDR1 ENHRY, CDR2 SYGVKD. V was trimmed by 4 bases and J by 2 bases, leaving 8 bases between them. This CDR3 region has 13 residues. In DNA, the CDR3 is TGTGCCATCAGTGTTAGGGGTAACACTGAAGCTTTCTTT. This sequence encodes CAISVRGNTEAFF.

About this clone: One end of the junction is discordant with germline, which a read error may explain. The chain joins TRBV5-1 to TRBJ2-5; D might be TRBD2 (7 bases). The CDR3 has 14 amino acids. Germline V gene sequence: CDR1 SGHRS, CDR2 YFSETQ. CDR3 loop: CASSRGDTEDTQYF. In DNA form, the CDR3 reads TGCGCCAGCAGCCGGGGGGACACTGAAGACACCCAGTACTTC.

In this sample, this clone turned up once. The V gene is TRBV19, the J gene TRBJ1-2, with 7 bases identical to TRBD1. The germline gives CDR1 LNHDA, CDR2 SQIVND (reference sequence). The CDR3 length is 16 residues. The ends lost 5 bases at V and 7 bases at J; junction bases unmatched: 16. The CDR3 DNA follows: TGTGCCAGTAGTCCGAGCCACCGAGACAGGGCAAGTGGCTACACCTTC. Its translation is CASSPSHRDRASGYTF.

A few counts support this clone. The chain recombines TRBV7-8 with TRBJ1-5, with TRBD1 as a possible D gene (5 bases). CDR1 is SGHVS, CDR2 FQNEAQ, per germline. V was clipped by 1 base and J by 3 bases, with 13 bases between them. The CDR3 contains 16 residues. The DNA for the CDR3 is TGTGCCAGCAGCTTAGAAATTCGACAGCTCAATCAGCCCCAGCATTTT. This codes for CASSLEIRQLNQPQHF.

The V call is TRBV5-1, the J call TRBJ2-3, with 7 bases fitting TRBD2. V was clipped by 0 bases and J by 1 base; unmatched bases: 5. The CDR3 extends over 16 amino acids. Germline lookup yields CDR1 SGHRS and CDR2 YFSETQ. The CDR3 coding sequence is TGCGCCAGCAGCTTGGGCCCGGGGAGGGGCACAGATACGCAGTATTTT. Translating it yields CASSLGPGRGTDTQYF.

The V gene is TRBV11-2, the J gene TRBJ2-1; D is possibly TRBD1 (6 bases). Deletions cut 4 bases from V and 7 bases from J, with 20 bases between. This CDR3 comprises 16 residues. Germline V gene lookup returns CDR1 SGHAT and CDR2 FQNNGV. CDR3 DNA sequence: TGTGCCAGCAGCTCCCACCGCCACAGGGTTGGAAATGAGCAGTTCTTC. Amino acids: CASSSHRHRVGNEQFF.